This T cell receptor beta chain comes out of a study of blood T cell repertoires in COVID-19. Germline CDR1 and CDR2: MNHEY and SMNVEV (reference sequence). The CDR3 covers 12 residues. V dropped 4 bases and J dropped 9 bases, with 12 bases sitting between them. The method was immunoSEQ multiplex PCR; TCRdb's version includes in-frame clones alone and lacks a portion of them. The sample lists 75,000 to 80,000 clones, around 90% occurring once. The sample consisted of peripheral blood. The genes are TRBV27 and TRBJ1-2; D is undetermined. The sequence was obtained from a human donor in a cohort sampled during active COVID-19. The CDR3 reads CASSSSRGSYTF. The CDR3 region has the DNA TGTGCCAGCAGTTCCAGCCGCGGGAGCTACACCTTC.